This entry is about one TCR beta chain. Its antigen remains unidentified. Nothing much larger sits one base from this clone, and base qualities are not available. The data were obtained in a study of T cell changes during pregnancy in multiple sclerosis (dated by TCRdb to about 2019). With respect to the entire study: The study looked at changes in the T cell repertoire across pregnancy in women with multiple sclerosis.

CDR1 and CDR2, per the germline V gene (reference sequence), are MNHEY and SMNVEV. The CDR3 spans 14 residues, from the cysteine through the phenylalanine. The only DNA kept is the CDR3, 42 bases in frame from the first base. V loses 5 bases at its end and J loses 4 bases; junction bases beyond the gene matches: 8. Library generation was performed with the immunoSEQ multiplex PCR assay. In its TCRdb copy, this immuneACCESS table keeps in-frame sequences only and misses some clones. Where compared with another copy, unresolved V genes explain less than half of these, and the others have no known cause. Present in this sample are about 100,000 clones, more than 80% of which were seen just once. The ten largest clones represent about 1.3% of the sample.

This chain joins TRBV27 to TRBJ2-7, with 7 central nucleotides matching TRBD1. This receptor was obtained from a female donor with multiple sclerosis, enrolled in a pregnancy study. The sequencing here drew on peripheral blood, taken in the second trimester of pregnancy. The DNA sequence is TGTGCCAGCAGTCCGACAGGGACACCTTACGAGCAGTACTTC. It encodes CASSPTGTPYEQYF.